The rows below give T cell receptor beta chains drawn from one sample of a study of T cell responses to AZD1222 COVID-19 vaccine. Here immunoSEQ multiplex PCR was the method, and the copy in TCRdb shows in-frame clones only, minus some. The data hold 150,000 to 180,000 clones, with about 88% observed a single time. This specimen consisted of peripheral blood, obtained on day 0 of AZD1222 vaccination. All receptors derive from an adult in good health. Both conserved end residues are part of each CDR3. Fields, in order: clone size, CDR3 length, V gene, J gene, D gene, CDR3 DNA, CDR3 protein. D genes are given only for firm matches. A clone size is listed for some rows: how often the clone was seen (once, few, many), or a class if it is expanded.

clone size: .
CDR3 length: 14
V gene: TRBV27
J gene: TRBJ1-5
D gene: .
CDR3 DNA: TGTGCCAGCAGTTTAGCAGGGGGCAATCAGCCCCAGCATTTT
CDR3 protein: CASSLAGGNQPQHF

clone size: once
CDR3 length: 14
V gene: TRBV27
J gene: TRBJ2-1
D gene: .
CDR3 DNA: TGTGCCAGCAGGGATATAGCGGTTTTGAATGAGCAGTTCTTC
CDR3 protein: CASRDIAVLNEQFF

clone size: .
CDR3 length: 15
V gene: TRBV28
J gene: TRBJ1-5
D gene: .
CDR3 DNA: TGTGCCAGCAGTTCGGTGGGACGGGGCAATCAGCCCCAGCATTTT
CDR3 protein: CASSSVGRGNQPQHF

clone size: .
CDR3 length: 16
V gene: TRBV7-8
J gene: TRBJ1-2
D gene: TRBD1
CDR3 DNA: TGTGCCAGCAGCCCCTTCGGGACAGGACCCTTGTATGGCTACACCTTC
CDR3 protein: CASSPFGTGPLYGYTF

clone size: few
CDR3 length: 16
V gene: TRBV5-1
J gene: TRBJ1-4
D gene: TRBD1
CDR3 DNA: TGCGCCAGCAGCCCCGGGACAGGGGGCGGCTATGAAAAACTGTTTTTT
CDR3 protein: CASSPGTGGGYEKLFF

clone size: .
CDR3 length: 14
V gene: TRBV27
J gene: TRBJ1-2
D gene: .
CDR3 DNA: TGTGCCAGCAGGCCTGGCGACCGACTATTTGGCTACACCTTC
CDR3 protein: CASRPGDRLFGYTF

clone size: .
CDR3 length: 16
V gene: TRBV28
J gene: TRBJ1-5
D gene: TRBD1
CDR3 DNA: TGTGCCAGCAGTTCGGCCGGGACAGGGGACAATCAGCCCCAGCATTTT
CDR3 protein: CASSSAGTGDNQPQHF

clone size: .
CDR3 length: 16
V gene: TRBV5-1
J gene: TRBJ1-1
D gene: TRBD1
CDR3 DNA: TGCGCCAGCAGCCTCGAGACAGGGGATGTTTCTACTGAAGCTTTCTTT
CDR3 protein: CASSLETGDVSTEAFF

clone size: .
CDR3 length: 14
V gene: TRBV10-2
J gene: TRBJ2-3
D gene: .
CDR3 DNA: TGCGCCAGCCTCCCAGAAGGACGCGGAGATACGCAGTATTTT
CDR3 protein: CASLPEGRGDTQYF

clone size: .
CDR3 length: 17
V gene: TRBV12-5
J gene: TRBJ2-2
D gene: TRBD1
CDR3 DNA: TGTGCTAGTGGTCCCCAGGGGGACATCATGAACACCGGGGAGCTGTTTTTT
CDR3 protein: CASGPQGDIMNTGELFF

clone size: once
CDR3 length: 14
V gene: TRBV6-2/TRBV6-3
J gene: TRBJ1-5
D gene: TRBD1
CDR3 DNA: TGTGCCAGCAGTTATAGCACAGGGGATCAGCCCCAGCATTTT
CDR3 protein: CASSYSTGDQPQHF

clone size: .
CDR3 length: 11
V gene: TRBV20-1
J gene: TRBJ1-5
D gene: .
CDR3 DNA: TGCAGTGCTAGTGGGGGGCAGCCCCAGCATTTT
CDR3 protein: CSASGGQPQHF

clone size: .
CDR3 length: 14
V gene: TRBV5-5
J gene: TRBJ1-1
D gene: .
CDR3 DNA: TGTGCCAGCAGCGCCTTAGCTGGGAACACTGAAGCTTTCTTT
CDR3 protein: CASSALAGNTEAFF

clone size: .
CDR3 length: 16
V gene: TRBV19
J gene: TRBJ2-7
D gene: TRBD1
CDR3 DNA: TGTGCCAGTAGTTTGGGAGCAGGGGGCGCAGCCGGCGAGCAGTACTTC
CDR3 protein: CASSLGAGGAAGEQYF

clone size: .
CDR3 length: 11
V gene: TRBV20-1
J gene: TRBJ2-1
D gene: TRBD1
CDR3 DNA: TGCAGTGCTAGAGATCTCGGACAGGGCTTCTTC
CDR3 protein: CSARDLGQGFF

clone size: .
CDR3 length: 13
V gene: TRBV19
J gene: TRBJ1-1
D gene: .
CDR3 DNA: TGTGCCAGTAGTATAGACCGGTTTCGGGATGCTTTCTTT
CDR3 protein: CASSIDRFRDAFF

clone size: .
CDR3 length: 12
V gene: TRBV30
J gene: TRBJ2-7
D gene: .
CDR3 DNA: TGTGCCTGGCAAAGGGCTACCTACGAGCAGTACTTC
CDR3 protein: CAWQRATYEQYF

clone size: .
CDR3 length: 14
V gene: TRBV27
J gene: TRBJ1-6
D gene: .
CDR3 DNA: TGTGCCAGCAAAGGGGGAGATGAAAATTCACCCCTCCACTTT
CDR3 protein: CASKGGDENSPLHF